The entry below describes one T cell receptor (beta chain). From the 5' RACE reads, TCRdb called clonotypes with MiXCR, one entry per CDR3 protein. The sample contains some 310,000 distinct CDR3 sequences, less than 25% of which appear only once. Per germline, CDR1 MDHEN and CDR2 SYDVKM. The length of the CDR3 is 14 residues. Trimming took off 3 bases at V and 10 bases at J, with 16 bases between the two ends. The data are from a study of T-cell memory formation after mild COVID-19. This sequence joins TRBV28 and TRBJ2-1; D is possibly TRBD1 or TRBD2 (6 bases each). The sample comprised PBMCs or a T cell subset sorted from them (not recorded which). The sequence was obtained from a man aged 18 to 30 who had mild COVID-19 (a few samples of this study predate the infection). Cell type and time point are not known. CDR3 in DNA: TGTGCCAGCAGTTTCCAGGGGACTCTAGGAGAGCAGTTCTTC. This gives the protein CASSFQGTLGEQFF.